This T cell receptor (beta chain) originates from a study of CD8 T cells in Susac syndrome. Study-level points and caveats: The study's TCR sequencing and HLA analysis covered a relatively small number of individuals, and the study acknowledged this.

This clonotype was seen a few times. Its antigen is currently unknown. The germline CDR1 and CDR2 sequences are SQVTM and ANQGSEA. J gave up 5 bases and V 5 bases, and 6 bases lay outside the gene matches. The CDR3 consists of 12 residues. Sequencing targeted TCR beta in blood CD8+ and CD4+ T cells. Negative isolation yielded the CD8+ and CD4+ T cells, while FACS enriched the TEMRA cells. RNA, at about 0.5 to 1 ug, was reverse transcribed with random hexamers. TCRdb independently ran MiXCR on the immunoSEQ multiplex PCR reads; one entry per CDR3 protein. The table includes roughly 200,000 distinct CDR3 sequences, 85% to 95% detected once.

The rearrangement uses TRBV29-1 and TRBJ2-7, with TRBD1 matching over 7 bases. This clonotype originated in a human donor in good health. What was sequenced was CD4+ T cells from PBMCs. The CDR3 bases are TGCAGCGTTCTGACACAGGGGCACGAGCAGTACTTC. This gives the protein CSVLTQGHEQYF.